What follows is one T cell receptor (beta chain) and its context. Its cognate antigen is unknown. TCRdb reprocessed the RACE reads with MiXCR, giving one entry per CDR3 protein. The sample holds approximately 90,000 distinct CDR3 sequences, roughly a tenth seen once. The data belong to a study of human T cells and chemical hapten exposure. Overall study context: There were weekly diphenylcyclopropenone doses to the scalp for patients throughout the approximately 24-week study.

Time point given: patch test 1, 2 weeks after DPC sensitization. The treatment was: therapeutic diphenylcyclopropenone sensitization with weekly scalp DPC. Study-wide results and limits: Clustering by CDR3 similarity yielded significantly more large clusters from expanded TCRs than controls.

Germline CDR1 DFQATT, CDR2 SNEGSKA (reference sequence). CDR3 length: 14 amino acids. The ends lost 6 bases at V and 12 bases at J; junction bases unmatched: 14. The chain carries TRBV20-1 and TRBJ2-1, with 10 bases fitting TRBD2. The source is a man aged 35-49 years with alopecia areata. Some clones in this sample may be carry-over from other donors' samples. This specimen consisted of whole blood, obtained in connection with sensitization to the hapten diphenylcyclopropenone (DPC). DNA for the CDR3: TGCAGTGCCCGCCCGGCTAGCGGGGGAAGCGGGCAGTTCTTC. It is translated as CSARPASGGSGQFF.